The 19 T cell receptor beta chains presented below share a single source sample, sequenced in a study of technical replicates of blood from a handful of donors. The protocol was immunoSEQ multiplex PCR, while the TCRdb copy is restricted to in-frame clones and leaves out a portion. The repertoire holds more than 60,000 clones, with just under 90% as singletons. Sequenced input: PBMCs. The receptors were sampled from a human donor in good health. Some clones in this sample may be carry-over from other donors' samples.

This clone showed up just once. CDR3 sequence reads: CASSPSEVAGGVNEQFF. The CDR3 nucleotides read TGTGCCAGCTCACCCTCTGAAGTAGCGGGGGGGGTCAATGAGCAGTTCTTC. The chain uses TRBV18 and TRBJ2-1, with 11 bases fitting TRBD2. Germline CDR1 KGHSH, CDR2 LQKENI. This CDR3 has 17 residues. Losses at the gene ends were 3 bases for V and 6 bases for J; bases not matched to a gene: 10.

CDR3 residues: CASSLGRAGVGTQYF. DNA of the CDR3: TGTGCCAGCAGCTTAGGAAGGGCGGGAGTGGGGACCCAGTACTTC. The chain recombines TRBV13 with TRBJ2-5; TRBD2 matches 7 bases. V shed 0 bases and J 7 bases; nucleotides not matched to a gene: 8. Germline CDR1 PRHDT, CDR2 FYEKMQ (reference sequence). The CDR3 runs 15 residues.

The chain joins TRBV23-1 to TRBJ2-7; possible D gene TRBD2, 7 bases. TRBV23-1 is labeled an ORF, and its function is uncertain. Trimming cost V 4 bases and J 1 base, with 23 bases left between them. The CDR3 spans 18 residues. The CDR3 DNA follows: TGCGCCAGCAGTCCTCCGGGGGGACATGGGATGAAGTCCTACGAGCAGTACTTC. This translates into CASSPPGGHGMKSYEQYF.

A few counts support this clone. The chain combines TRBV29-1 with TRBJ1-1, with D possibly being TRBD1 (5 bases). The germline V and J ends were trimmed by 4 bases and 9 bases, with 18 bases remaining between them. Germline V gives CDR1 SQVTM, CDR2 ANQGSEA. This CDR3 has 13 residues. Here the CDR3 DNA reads TGCAGCGTTGCCACAGGTGAGGAAGGGAAAGCTTTCTTT. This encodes CSVATGEEGKAFF.

The CDR3 DNA follows: TGTGCCAGCAGCTTAGACGCTAGATTGAACAATGAGCAGTTCTTC. Amino acid sequence: CASSLDARLNNEQFF. The chain uses TRBV7-6 and TRBJ2-1; D gene ambiguous. Trimming left V 1 base short and J 5 bases short, with 12 bases between. The CDR3 loop spans 15 amino acids. Germline V gene lookup returns CDR1 SGHVS and CDR2 FNYEAQ.

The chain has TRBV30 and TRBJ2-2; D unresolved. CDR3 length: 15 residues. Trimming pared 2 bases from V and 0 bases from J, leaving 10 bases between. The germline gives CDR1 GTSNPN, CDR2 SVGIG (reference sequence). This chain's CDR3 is CAWSPPRANTGELFF. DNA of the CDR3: TGTGCCTGGAGTCCCCCTCGGGCGAACACCGGGGAGCTGTTTTTT.

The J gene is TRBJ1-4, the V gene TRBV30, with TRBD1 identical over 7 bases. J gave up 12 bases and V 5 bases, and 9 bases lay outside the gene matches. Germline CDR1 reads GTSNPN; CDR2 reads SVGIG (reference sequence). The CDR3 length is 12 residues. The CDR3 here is CAWGLTGRELFF. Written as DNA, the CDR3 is TGTGCCTGGGGTCTGACAGGGAGAGAACTGTTTTTT.

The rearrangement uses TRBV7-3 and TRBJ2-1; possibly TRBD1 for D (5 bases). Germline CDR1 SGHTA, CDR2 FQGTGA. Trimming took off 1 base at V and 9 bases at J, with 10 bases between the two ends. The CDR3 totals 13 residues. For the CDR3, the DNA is TGTGCCAGCAGCTTAAGTGAAAGGGGTGAGCAGTTCTTC. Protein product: CASSLSERGEQFF. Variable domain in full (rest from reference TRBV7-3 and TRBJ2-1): GAGVSQTPSNKVTEKGKYVELRCDPISGHTALYWYRQSLGQGPEFLIYFQGTGAADDSGLPNDRFFAVRPEGSVSTLKIQRTERGDSAVYLCASSLSERGEQFFGPGTRLTVL.

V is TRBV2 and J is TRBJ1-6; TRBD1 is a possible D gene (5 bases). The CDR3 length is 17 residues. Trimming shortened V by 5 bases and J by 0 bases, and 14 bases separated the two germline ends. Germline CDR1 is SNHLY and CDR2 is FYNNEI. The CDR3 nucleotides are TGTGCCAGCAGTCCCCTGGGGGGTAGCTCCTATAATTCACCCCTCCACTTT. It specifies CASSPLGGSSYNSPLHF.

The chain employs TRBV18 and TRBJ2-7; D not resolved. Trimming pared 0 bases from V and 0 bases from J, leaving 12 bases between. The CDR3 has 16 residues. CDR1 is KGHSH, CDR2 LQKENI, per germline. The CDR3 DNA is TGTGCCAGCTCACCACCTGTGGCAGCGAGCTCCTACGAGCAGTACTTC. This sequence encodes CASSPPVAASSYEQYF. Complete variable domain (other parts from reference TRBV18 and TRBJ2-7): NAGVMQNPRHLVRRRGQEARLRCSPMKGHSHVYWYRQLPEEGLKFMVYLQKENIIDESGMPKERFSAEFPKEGPSILRIQQVVRGDSAAYFCASSPPVAASSYEQYFGPGTRLTVT.

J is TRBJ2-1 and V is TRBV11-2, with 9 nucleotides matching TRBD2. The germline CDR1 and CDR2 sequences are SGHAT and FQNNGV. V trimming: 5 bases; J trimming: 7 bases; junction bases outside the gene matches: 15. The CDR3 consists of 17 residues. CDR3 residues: CASSPRGSGSYNNEQFF. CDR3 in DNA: TGTGCCAGCAGCCCTCGGGGTAGCGGGAGTTATAATAATGAGCAGTTCTTC.

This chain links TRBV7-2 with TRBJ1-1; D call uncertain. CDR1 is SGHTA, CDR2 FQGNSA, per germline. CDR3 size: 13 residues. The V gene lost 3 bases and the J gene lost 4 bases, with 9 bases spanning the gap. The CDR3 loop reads CASSFWGGTEAFF. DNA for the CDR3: TGTGCCAGCAGCTTTTGGGGAGGCACTGAAGCTTTCTTT.

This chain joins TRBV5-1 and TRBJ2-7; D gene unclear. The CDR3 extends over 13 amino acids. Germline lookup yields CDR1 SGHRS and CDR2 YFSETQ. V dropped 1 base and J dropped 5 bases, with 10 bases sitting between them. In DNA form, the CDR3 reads TGCGCCAGCAGCTTGAACCTTGGGCACGAGCAGTACTTC. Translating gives CASSLNLGHEQYF. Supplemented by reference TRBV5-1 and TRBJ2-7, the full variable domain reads KAGVTQTPRYLIKTRGQQVTLSCSPISGHRSVSWYQQTPGQGLQFLFEYFSETQRNKGNFPGRFSGRQFSNSRSEMNVSTLELGDSALYLCASSLNLGHEQYFGPGTRLTVT.

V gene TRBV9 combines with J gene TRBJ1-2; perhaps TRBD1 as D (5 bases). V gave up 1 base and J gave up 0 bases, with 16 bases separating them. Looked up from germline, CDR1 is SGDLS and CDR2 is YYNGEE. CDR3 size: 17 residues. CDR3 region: CASSVQPLAGPNYGYTF. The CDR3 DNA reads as TGTGCCAGCAGCGTACAACCTTTGGCAGGGCCTAACTATGGCTACACCTTC.

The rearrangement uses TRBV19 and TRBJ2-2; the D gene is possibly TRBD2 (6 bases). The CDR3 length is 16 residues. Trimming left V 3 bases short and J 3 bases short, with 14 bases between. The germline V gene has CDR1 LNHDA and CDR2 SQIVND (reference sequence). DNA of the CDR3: TGTGCCAGTAGTATGCGCGGGGAAAGGGACACCGGGGAGCTGTTTTTT. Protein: CASSMRGERDTGELFF.

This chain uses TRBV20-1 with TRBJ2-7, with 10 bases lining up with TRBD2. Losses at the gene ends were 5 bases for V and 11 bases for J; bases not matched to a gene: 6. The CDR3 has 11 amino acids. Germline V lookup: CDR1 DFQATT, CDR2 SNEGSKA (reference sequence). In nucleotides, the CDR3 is TGCAGTGCTCTCAATAGCGGGAGGAAGTACTTC. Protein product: CSALNSGRKYF.

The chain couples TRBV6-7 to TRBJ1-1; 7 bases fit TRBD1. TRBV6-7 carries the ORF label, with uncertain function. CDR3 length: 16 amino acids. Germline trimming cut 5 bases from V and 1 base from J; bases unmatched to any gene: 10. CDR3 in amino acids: CASSESGTVRNTEAFF. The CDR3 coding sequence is TGTGCCAGCAGTGAGTCTGGGACAGTGCGGAACACTGAAGCTTTCTTT.

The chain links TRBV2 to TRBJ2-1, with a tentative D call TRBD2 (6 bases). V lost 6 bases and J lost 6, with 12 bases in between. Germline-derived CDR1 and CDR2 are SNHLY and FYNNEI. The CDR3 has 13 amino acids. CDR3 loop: CASRRDSGNEQFF. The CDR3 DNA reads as TGTGCCAGCAGGCGGGACTCAGGCAATGAGCAGTTCTTC. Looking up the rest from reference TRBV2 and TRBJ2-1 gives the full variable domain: EPEVTQTPSHQVTQMGQEVILRCVPISNHLYFYWYRQILGQKVEFLVSFYNNEISEKSEIFDDQFSVERPDGSNFTLKIRSTKLEDSAMYFCASRRDSGNEQFFGPGTRLTVL.

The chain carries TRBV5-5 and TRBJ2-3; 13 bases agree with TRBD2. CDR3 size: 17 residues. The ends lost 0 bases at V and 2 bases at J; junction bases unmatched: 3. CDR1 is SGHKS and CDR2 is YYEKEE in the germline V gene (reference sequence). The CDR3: CASSLGGLAGLTDTQYF. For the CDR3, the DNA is TGTGCCAGCAGCTTGGGGGGACTAGCGGGGCTCACAGATACGCAGTATTTT.